The 30 T cell receptor beta chains listed next were all sequenced from one sample in a study of blood T cell repertoires in COVID-19. Produced via immunoSEQ multiplex PCR; TCRdb's table is partial and in-frame only. The table lists under 450,000 clones, 70% to 90% of them singletons. Sequencing was carried out using peripheral blood. The receptors were sampled from a woman aged 60-70 years with COVID-19, enrolled during active disease.

Here the CDR3 DNA reads TGTGCCAGCAGCGGGACTAGCGGGGGGGGAGAGACCCAGTACTTC. It codes for CASSGTSGGGETQYF. The V and J genes are TRBV5-4 and TRBJ2-5; 16 bases are a match to TRBD2. Germline CDR1 SGHNT, CDR2 YYREEE (reference sequence). The CDR3 has 15 residues. V dropped 4 bases and J dropped 4; count of bases not matched to a gene: 1. The whole variable domain, filled in from reference TRBV5-4 and TRBJ2-5, reads ETGVTQSPTHLIKTRGQQVTLRCSSQSGHNTVSWYQQALGQGPQFIFQYYREEENGRGNFPPRFSGLQFPNYSSELNVNALELDDSALYLCASSGTSGGGETQYFGPGTRLLVL.

The V gene is TRBV6-4, the J gene TRBJ2-2; D is possibly TRBD1 (6 bases). Germline V gene sequence: CDR1 MRHNA, CDR2 SNTAGT. The CDR3 sequence is 14 residues long. V was shortened by 6 bases and J by 6 bases, with 14 bases between the two germline ends. The CDR3 is CASRAYREAGELFF. The CDR3 DNA is TGTGCCAGCAGAGCATACAGGGAAGCCGGGGAGCTGTTTTTT.

The chain is built from TRBV9 and TRBJ2-3; D not resolved. The CDR3 is made up of 14 amino acids. Germline V gene lookup returns CDR1 SGDLS and CDR2 YYNGEE. The V and J ends lost 4 bases and 4 bases respectively, with 13 bases between them. CDR3 bases: TGTGCCAGCAGCCCCGTCCCTCGGGCAGATACGCAGTATTTT. Translation: CASSPVPRADTQYF.

The rearrangement links TRBV1 to TRBJ2-7; TRBD2, the table's D call, lacks a check against the DNA. TRBV1 is an annotated pseudogene. The CDR3 length is 13 residues. CDR3 in amino acids: CTSSQISGVEQYF. CDR3 in DNA: TGCACCAGCAGCCAAATCTCGGGGGTCGAGCAGTACTTC.

The J gene is TRBJ1-1, the V gene TRBV9; 8 bases align to TRBD1. Germline-derived CDR1 and CDR2 are SGDLS and YYNGEE. The CDR3 consists of 14 residues. V shed 0 bases, J shed 8 bases, and the junction held 6 bases outside the gene matches. The CDR3 DNA sequence: TGTGCCAGCAGCGTAGGGTCAGGGGGCAAGGAAGCTTTCTTT. It specifies CASSVGSGGKEAFF.

The V and J genes are TRBV4-1 and TRBJ1-2, with 9 bases that match TRBD1. The germline V gene has CDR1 MGHRA and CDR2 YSYEKL. The CDR3 consists of 15 residues. V lost 0 bases to trimming and J lost 5 bases; unmatched junction nucleotides: 4. Here the CDR3 reads CASSQDPGQGYGYTF. The CDR3 nucleotides are TGCGCCAGCAGCCAAGATCCGGGACAGGGATATGGCTACACCTTC.

The V gene is TRBV2, the J gene TRBJ1-6; D not resolved. Germline V lookup: CDR1 SNHLY, CDR2 FYNNEI. V gave up 5 bases and J gave up 7 bases, with 9 bases separating them. CDR3 length: 13 amino acids. Here the CDR3 DNA reads TGTGCCAGCAGTACCCAGTCGAATTCACCCCTCCACTTT. Translated: CASSTQSNSPLHF.

This sequence joins TRBV27 and TRBJ1-3; 8 nucleotides match TRBD1. J lost 3 bases, V lost 2 bases, and 3 bases had no gene match. The CDR3 extends over 15 amino acids. In germline, CDR1 is MNHEY, CDR2 SMNVEV (reference sequence). The CDR3 nucleotides are TGTGCCAGCAGTTTACAGGGGGCAGATGGAAACACCATATATTTT. It is translated as CASSLQGADGNTIYF.

This clone was picked up a small number of times. CDR3 in DNA: TGTGCCAGCAGAAACGACAGGGCTGGAAACACCATATATTTT. Protein: CASRNDRAGNTIYF. The chain uses TRBV6-5 and TRBJ1-3, with 7 bases identical to TRBD1. J was trimmed by 2 bases and V by 6 bases; bases with no gene match: 4. Germline lookup yields CDR1 MNHEY and CDR2 SVGAGI. The CDR3 has 14 amino acids.

The rearrangement joins TRBV10-3 to TRBJ1-2, with D perhaps TRBD1 (6 bases). The CDR3 is made up of 14 amino acids. CDR1 ENHRY and CDR2 SYGVKD come from the germline V gene. Deletions cut 0 bases from V and 3 bases from J, with 8 bases between. The CDR3: CAISESQGDYGYTF. The DNA for the CDR3 is TGTGCCATCAGTGAGTCACAGGGTGACTATGGCTACACCTTC.

The CDR3 reads CASSTGGEAFF. The DNA of the CDR3 is TGTGCCAGCTCAACGGGGGGTGAAGCTTTCTTT. The rearrangement links TRBV18 to TRBJ1-1, with D possibly matching TRBD1 (5 bases). The germline V gene encodes CDR1 KGHSH and CDR2 LQKENI. The CDR3 is 11 residues long. V was shortened by 5 bases and J by 7 bases, with 8 bases between the two germline ends.

V is TRBV6-6 and J is TRBJ2-7, with D possibly matching TRBD1 (7 bases). Per germline, CDR1 MNHNY and CDR2 SVGAGI (reference sequence). CDR3 length: 17 residues. Trimming removed 5 bases from V and 3 bases from J, with 23 bases in between. In nucleotides, the CDR3 is TGTGCCAGCAGTCGGGGGACAGCCCGGTACGGCGACTACGAGCAGTACTTC. Translating it yields CASSRGTARYGDYEQYF.

This clone was seen only once. The genes are TRBV11-1 and TRBJ1-1; a possible D gene is TRBD1 (5 bases). CDR3 length: 14 amino acids. Germline V gives CDR1 SGHAT, CDR2 FQDESV (reference sequence). The V end lost 6 bases, the J end lost 1 base, and 12 bases lay between the germline ends. The CDR3 sequence: CASRGQVANTEAFF. The CDR3 DNA is TGTGCCAGCAGGGGGCAGGTCGCGAACACTGAAGCTTTCTTT.

J is TRBJ2-7 and V is TRBV6-5; 8 nucleotides line up with TRBD1. CDR1 is MNHEY, CDR2 SVGAGI, per germline. V gave up 7 bases and J gave up 5 bases; unmatched junction bases: 7. CDR3 size: 13 residues. The CDR3 sequence: CASTRDRWNEQYF. The CDR3 DNA reads TGTGCCAGCACCCGGGACAGGTGGAACGAGCAGTACTTC.

This rearrangement joins TRBV5-3 to TRBJ1-2, with 9 bases lining up with TRBD1. TRBV5-3 is given ORF status, its function remaining uncertain. The CDR3 covers 14 residues. V lost 3 bases to trimming and J lost 3 bases; unmatched junction nucleotides: 3. CDR3 coding DNA: TGTGCCAGAAGCTACAGGGGGCTTGACTATGGCTACACCTTC. Protein product: CARSYRGLDYGYTF.

This clone was seen only a few times. This sequence joins TRBV5-4 and TRBJ1-6; 7 positions agree with TRBD1. The CDR3 has 15 amino acids. V lost 4 bases to trimming and J lost 6 bases; unmatched junction nucleotides: 7. The germline gives CDR1 SGHNT, CDR2 YYREEE (reference sequence). The CDR3 DNA reads TGTGCCAGCAGCCACGCCGACAGGGTTAATTCACCCCTCCACTTT. Amino acids: CASSHADRVNSPLHF.

The rearrangement joins TRBV6-5 to TRBJ1-2; 9 bases match TRBD1. The junction had 6 bases not matched to a gene; V was cut back by 4 bases and J by 9 bases. The length of the CDR3 is 13 residues. CDR1 MNHEY and CDR2 SVGAGI come from the germline V gene. The CDR3 bases are TGTGCCAGCAGTTCAACCGGGACAGGGAGCTACACCTTC. Its protein product is CASSSTGTGSYTF.

The rearrangement links TRBV5-6 to TRBJ1-2; 12 bases align to TRBD1. J was trimmed by 7 bases and V by 3 bases; bases with no gene match: 4. Germline CDR1 reads SGHDT; CDR2 reads YYEEEE. The CDR3 is 14 residues long. CDR3 residues: CASSSGQGAGGYTF. The CDR3 region has the DNA TGTGCCAGCAGCTCGGGACAGGGGGCCGGTGGCTACACCTTC.

V and J are TRBV5-1 and TRBJ2-5; TRBD2 matches at 7 bases. The germline V gene has CDR1 SGHRS and CDR2 YFSETQ. With V trimmed by 2 bases and J by 1 base, 8 bases remained unmatched. The CDR3 spans 16 residues. The CDR3 nucleotides read TGCGCCAGCAGCTTACCGACGGGGACTACCCAAGAGACCCAGTACTTC. As protein: CASSLPTGTTQETQYF. The full variable domain, in which reference TRBV5-1 and TRBJ2-5 provide the parts outside the CDR3, is KAGVTQTPRYLIKTRGQQVTLSCSPISGHRSVSWYQQTPGQGLQFLFEYFSETQRNKGNFPGRFSGRQFSNSRSEMNVSTLELGDSALYLCASSLPTGTTQETQYFGPGTRLLVL.

The chain joins TRBV30 to TRBJ1-5; D is uncertain. Germline assignment: CDR1 GTSNPN and CDR2 SVGIG (reference sequence). The CDR3 is 15 amino acids. Trimming took 0 bases from V and 1 from J, leaving 10 bases between them. This CDR3 is CAWSVNSLSNQPQHF. The CDR3 DNA reads TGTGCCTGGAGTGTAAACAGCCTCAGCAATCAGCCCCAGCATTTT.

The rearrangement links TRBV5-6 to TRBJ2-7; 13 bases are shared with TRBD2. V lost 4 bases to trimming and J lost 7 bases; unmatched junction nucleotides: 11. CDR1 is SGHDT, CDR2 YYEEEE, per germline. The CDR3 length is 16 residues. The CDR3, as DNA: TGTGCCAGCAGCACTGGACTAGCGGGGGCCTTTAGGGAGCAGTACTTC. Its translation: CASSTGLAGAFREQYF.

The CDR3 region is CASRGDSFSPLHF. In DNA form, the CDR3 reads TGTGCCAGCAGGGGGGACAGTTTTTCACCCCTCCACTTT. The chain recombines TRBV6-5 with TRBJ1-6; 7 bases fit TRBD1. The CDR3 totals 13 residues. The trim removed 6 bases at V and 9 bases at J, leaving 5 bases unmatched. Germline lookup yields CDR1 MNHEY and CDR2 SVGAGI.

This chain joins TRBV10-3 and TRBJ1-4, with 8 bases matching TRBD1. V lost 3 bases to trimming and J lost 6 bases; unmatched junction nucleotides: 6. CDR3 length: 15 amino acids. Germline V gives CDR1 ENHRY, CDR2 SYGVKD. The CDR3 DNA reads TGTGCCATCAGTGACAATCTACAGGGGGATGAAAAACTGTTTTTT. Translating gives CAISDNLQGDEKLFF.

The CDR3 DNA reads TGTGCCAGCACCCCATATCGCGTAACAAGCGGAATTAATTCACCCCTCCACTTT. This codes for CASTPYRVTSGINSPLHF. This rearrangement joins TRBV27 to TRBJ1-6; unclear D gene. The CDR3 sequence is 18 residues long. Germline CDR1 MNHEY, CDR2 SMNVEV (reference sequence). Between the trimmed V and J ends, which lost 7 bases and 6 bases, there was a span of 25 bases.

This chain uses TRBV6-2 or TRBV6-3 with TRBJ2-2; 8 bases match TRBD1. Germline V CDR1 and CDR2: MNHEY, SVGEGT. This CDR3 has 18 residues. Trimming cost V 2 bases and J 7 bases; bases outside gene matches: 15. Here the CDR3 reads CASSYSLFRDRQIGELFF. Written as DNA, the CDR3 is TGTGCCAGCAGTTACAGCTTGTTCCGGGACAGGCAGATCGGGGAGCTGTTTTTT.

The count of this clone is one. The rearrangement joins TRBV6-2 or TRBV6-3 to TRBJ2-1, with D possibly matching TRBD1 (6 bases). Germline V lookup: CDR1 MNHEY, CDR2 SVGEGT. The V gene lost 4 bases and the J gene lost 6 bases, with 10 bases spanning the gap. This CDR3 region has 13 residues. CDR3 nucleotide sequence: TGTGCCAGCAGTTGGCAGGGGTTCAATGAGCAGTTCTTC. Protein: CASSWQGFNEQFF.

This clone was recorded only once. The rearrangement links TRBV19 to TRBJ1-4; a possible D gene is TRBD1 (6 bases). CDR1 is LNHDA, CDR2 SQIVND, per germline (reference sequence). This CDR3 contains 19 residues. The V gene lost 6 bases and the J gene lost 5 bases, with 28 bases spanning the gap. The CDR3 DNA follows: TGTGCCAGTAGCGAACAGGGTGTTGTCGTTCGGGGAGAGAATGAAAAACTGTTTTTT. Translation gives CASSEQGVVVRGENEKLFF.

The chain links TRBV29-1 to TRBJ2-7; D gene ambiguous. CDR3 length: 13 amino acids. CDR1 and CDR2 from the germline V gene are SQVTM and ANQGSEA. V lost 5 bases, J lost 0 bases, and 11 bases lay in between. For the CDR3, the DNA is TGCAGCGTTTTCGCCCCTAGCTCCTACGAGCAGTACTTC. Protein product: CSVFAPSSYEQYF.

The chain uses TRBV15 and TRBJ2-7, with TRBD2 matching 11 bases. Germline values: CDR1 LNHNV, CDR2 YYDKDF (reference sequence). The ends lost 8 bases at V and 5 bases at J; junction bases unmatched: 5. CDR3 size: 13 residues. CDR3 residues: CATRLAGSHEQYF. The CDR3 coding sequence is TGTGCCACCCGACTAGCGGGGTCCCACGAGCAGTACTTC.

This chain links TRBV5-4 with TRBJ2-6; 7 bases are shared with TRBD1. V lost 2 bases, J lost 0 bases, and 5 bases stayed unmatched. This CDR3 has 17 amino acids. Germline loops: CDR1 SGHNT, CDR2 YYREEE (reference sequence). CDR3 in DNA: TGTGCCAGCAGCTTACAGGGGTTGTTCTCTGGGGCCAACGTCCTGACTTTC. This gives the protein CASSLQGLFSGANVLTF.